Only a few counts were recorded for the clone carrying this T cell receptor beta chain. Antigen specificity is unknown. TCRdb reprocessed the 5' RACE reads with MiXCR, giving one entry per CDR3 protein. The profile shows 300,000 to 400,000 distinct CDR3 sequences, 28% of them singletons. The data were obtained in a study of identical twins' blood T cells. General observations from the study: Shared CDR3 clonotype counts between two donors mainly tracked the product of their cloneset sizes, twins included. Environmental influences on twin similarity could not be excluded. V gene usage reportedly matched far better within twin pairs than unrelated donors.

CDR1 LGHDT and CDR2 YNNKEL come from the germline V gene (reference sequence). There are 13 residues in the CDR3. The ends were cut back, 2 bases at V and 6 bases at J, with 8 bases in the middle. This chain connects TRBV3-1 to TRBJ2-1; no reliable D call. The source material was PBMCs. The origin of this receptor is a woman aged 18 to 49 in good health. In DNA form, the CDR3 reads TGTGCCAGCAGCCAACAGCCTCTCAATGAGCAGTTCTTC. This codes for CASSQQPLNEQFF.